The 30 T cell receptor beta chains presented below share a single source sample, sequenced in a study of blood T cells in healthy people across ages (dated by TCRdb to about 2015). Library method: 5' RACE. Sequencer: Illumina HiSeq 2500. The second PCR ran for roughly 6 to 11 cycles and used a J-beta primer mix along with a sample-barcoded 5' primer. TCRdb reworked the public reads: Q25 trimming with fastp, MiXCR clone assembly, productive beta chains retained. Every entry covers one CDR3 protein and lists the most common genes and DNA from its rows. Present in this sample are around 820,000 distinct CDR3 sequences, roughly 25% of which were seen just once. Under 4.5% of the sample belongs to the ten largest clones. This sample was also put to use in a study of T cells of mothers and their children.

Sample: blood. These receptors all come from a boy younger than 18 in good health.

This clonotype was counted a few times. The chain joins TRBV29-1 to TRBJ2-1, with 8 bases aligning to TRBD2. The trim removed 5 bases at V and 0 bases at J, leaving 6 bases unmatched. The CDR3 is made up of 15 amino acids. Germline CDR1 SQVTM, CDR2 ANQGSEA. As DNA, the CDR3 is TGCAGCGTTAGGGGGGGGACTAGCTCCTACAATGAGCAGTTCTTC. Amino acids: CSVRGGTSSYNEQFF.

This clonotype was found a few times. The chain has TRBV5-5 and TRBJ2-7; D call uncertain. CDR3 length: 14 amino acids. Trimming took 0 bases from V and 6 from J, leaving 13 bases between them. CDR1 and CDR2 (germline): SGHKS, YYEKEE (reference sequence). CDR3 in DNA: TGTGCCAGCAGCTTGGCCGTACCAGGCATCGAGCAGTACTTC. Amino acid sequence: CASSLAVPGIEQYF.

This clonotype was detected a few times. The chain carries TRBV29-1 and TRBJ2-5, with 8 bases matching TRBD2. The CDR3 runs to 15 residues. Germline CDR1 is SQVTM and CDR2 is ANQGSEA. With 2 bases clipped from V and 5 bases from J, the junction kept 10 bases outside the gene matches. CDR3 loop: CSVELSGSRWETQYF. The CDR3 DNA is TGCAGCGTTGAACTGAGCGGGAGTAGGTGGGAGACCCAGTACTTC.

V usage is TRBV4-3 and J usage is TRBJ1-5; no definite D call. With 0 bases removed from V and 9 bases from J, the gap between germline ends came to 18 bases. The CDR3 loop spans 16 amino acids. The germline gives CDR1 LGHNA, CDR2 YSLEER. The CDR3 protein is CASSQDIAGGLRPQHF. CDR3 in DNA: TGCGCCAGCAGCCAAGATATAGCGGGCGGGCTTAGGCCCCAGCATTTT.

The CDR3 nucleotides read TGTGCCAGCAGGGAAAGCCTAGGACAGGGGGCCTCTGGGGCCAACGTCCTGACTTTC. Encoded protein: CASRESLGQGASGANVLTF. The chain combines TRBV12-3 or TRBV12-4 with TRBJ2-6; TRBD1 matches 11 bases. J gave up 0 bases and V 6 bases, and 10 bases lay outside the gene matches. The CDR3 has 19 residues.

V is TRBV7-2 and J is TRBJ1-4; unclear D gene. The CDR3 consists of 15 residues. With 5 bases removed from V and 7 bases from J, the gap between germline ends came to 17 bases. The V gene's germline CDR1 is SGHTA and CDR2 FQGNSA. CDR3 residues: CASSVGLPSSEKLFF. The CDR3 bases are TGTGCCAGCAGCGTCGGGCTCCCGTCAAGTGAAAAACTGTTTTTT.

The chain carries TRBV7-2 and TRBJ2-1; D ambiguous. CDR3 length: 13 residues. The ends were cut back, 5 bases at V and 15 bases at J, with 20 bases in the middle. Per germline, CDR1 SGHTA and CDR2 FQGNSA. The DNA of the CDR3 is TGTGCCAGCAGCCCTAGTTTGGTGAGTTCGTCGTTCTTC. Its protein product is CASSPSLVSSSFF.

The chain employs TRBV29-1 and TRBJ2-1; D is undetermined. Per germline, CDR1 SQVTM and CDR2 ANQGSEA. There are 11 residues in the CDR3. Trimming removed 2 bases from V and 10 bases from J, with 9 bases in between. CDR3 protein: CSVETFEEQFF. The CDR3 region has the DNA TGCAGCGTTGAAACATTTGAGGAGCAGTTCTTC.

This clonotype was detected a few times. The rearrangement links TRBV29-1 to TRBJ2-5; TRBD1 agrees at 7 bases. Germline CDR1 reads SQVTM; CDR2 reads ANQGSEA. The junction had 4 bases not matched to a gene; V was cut back by 1 base and J by 2 bases. The CDR3 sequence is 14 residues long. In DNA form, the CDR3 reads TGCAGCGTTGAAGGGGACAGAGCTCAAGAGACCCAGTACTTC. Amino acids: CSVEGDRAQETQYF.

The V gene is TRBV20-1, the J gene TRBJ2-3; D is ambiguous. The CDR3 covers 13 residues. The germline gives CDR1 DFQATT, CDR2 SNEGSKA (reference sequence). V lost 3 bases and J 1 base, leaving 8 bases between the germline ends. The CDR3 DNA is TGCAGTGCTAGGCCCCCAGGCACAGATACGCAGTATTTT. Its protein product is CSARPPGTDTQYF.

The sample holds a few counts of this clonotype. This chain connects TRBV24-1 to TRBJ1-5; no clear D gene. Trimming stripped 2 bases from V and 3 bases from J, with 4 bases between. Germline CDR1 is KGHDR and CDR2 is SFDVKD. The CDR3 covers 13 residues. As DNA, the CDR3 is TGTGCCACCAGTGATTCGAACAATCAGCCCCAGCATTTT. Protein: CATSDSNNQPQHF.

This chain links TRBV29-1 with TRBJ2-6, with 8 nucleotides matching TRBD2. This CDR3 has 15 amino acids. V lost 6 bases, J lost 0 bases, and 4 bases stayed unmatched. CDR1 is SQVTM, CDR2 ANQGSEA, per germline. CDR3 in amino acids: CSVRGGPSGANVLTF. The CDR3 region has the DNA TGCAGCGTCCGGGGGGGTCCCTCTGGGGCCAACGTCCTGACTTTC. Full variable domain (outside the CDR3, taken from reference TRBV29-1 and TRBJ2-6): SAVISQKPSRDICQRGTSLTIQCQVDSQVTMMFWYRQQPGQSLTLIATANQGSEATYESGFVIDKFPISRPNLTFSTLTVSNMSPEDSSIYLCSVRGGPSGANVLTFGAGSRLTVL.

This clonotype was counted a few times. V usage is TRBV7-9 and J usage is TRBJ2-1; D is perhaps TRBD1 (6 bases). V lost 5 bases and J lost 4, with 15 bases in between. Germline V gives CDR1 SEHNR, CDR2 FQNEAQ (reference sequence). There are 15 residues in the CDR3. This CDR3 reads CASSGQGQLYNEQFF. The CDR3 nucleotides read TGTGCCAGCAGCGGTCAGGGGCAACTGTACAATGAGCAGTTCTTC.

Only one count was recorded for this clonotype. This chain connects TRBV29-1 to TRBJ2-5; TRBD1 might be the D (5 bases). The DNA end is a closer match to TRBJ2-1, so the J assignment may be wrong. CDR1 is SQVTM and CDR2 is ANQGSEA in the germline V gene. The CDR3 has 13 residues. The CDR3 loop reads CSVDTRVRNEQFF. The CDR3 DNA reads TGCAGCGTTGATACCAGGGTAAGGAATGAGCAGTTCTTC.

V usage is TRBV20-1 and J usage is TRBJ2-3; 9 bases fit TRBD2. The CDR3 sequence is 15 residues long. Germline V lookup: CDR1 DFQATT, CDR2 SNEGSKA (reference sequence). The ends lost 4 bases at V and 3 bases at J; junction bases unmatched: 8. CDR3 sequence: CSAKLAGGETDTQYF. The CDR3 nucleotides are TGCAGTGCTAAACTAGCGGGTGGGGAGACAGATACGCAGTATTTT.

A few counts support this clonotype. This chain joins TRBV27 and TRBJ1-2; D remains ambiguous. CDR1 MNHEY and CDR2 SMNVEV come from the germline V gene (reference sequence). The CDR3 runs to 15 residues. With 3 bases removed from V and 4 bases from J, the gap between germline ends came to 15 bases. CDR3 DNA: TGTGCCAGCAGTTTCTTCCCAGGTCTGGGCTATGGCTACACCTTC. It translates to CASSFFPGLGYGYTF.

The chain is built from TRBV29-1 and TRBJ1-5; possibly TRBD1 for D (6 bases). Germline V gene data show CDR1 as SQVTM and CDR2 as ANQGSEA. The CDR3 has 13 residues. The germline V and J ends were trimmed by 3 bases and 5 bases, with 11 bases remaining between them. The CDR3: CSVEWGADQPQHF. The CDR3 nucleotides are TGCAGCGTTGAGTGGGGGGCCGATCAGCCCCAGCATTTT.

The gene calls are TRBV27 and TRBJ2-1; the match to TRBD2 covers 9 bases. V dropped 5 bases and J dropped 1; count of bases not matched to a gene: 6. Per germline, CDR1 MNHEY and CDR2 SMNVEV (reference sequence). This CDR3 comprises 16 residues. As DNA, the CDR3 is TGTGCCAGCAGTGCGGGGGGGCCGAGGTCCTACAATGAGCAGTTCTTC. Amino acid sequence: CASSAGGPRSYNEQFF.

The genes are TRBV24-1 and TRBJ2-5; D possibly uses TRBD1 or TRBD2 (6 bases each). The CDR3 extends over 14 amino acids. Germline V CDR1 and CDR2: KGHDR, SFDVKD. V was pared by 0 bases and J by 5 bases, with 9 bases between. This CDR3 reads CATSDLRGPETQYF. CDR3 DNA: TGTGCCACCAGTGATTTGCGGGGGCCGGAGACCCAGTACTTC.

The table lists this clonotype with a few counts. The chain carries TRBV27 and TRBJ2-7; D is perhaps TRBD1 or TRBD2 (5 bases each). Germline assignment: CDR1 MNHEY and CDR2 SMNVEV (reference sequence). The V end lost 5 bases, the J end lost 4 bases, and 12 bases lay between the germline ends. The CDR3 contains 13 residues. The chain's CDR3 is CASSPGRQYEQYF. For the CDR3, the DNA is TGTGCCAGCAGTCCGGGACGCCAATACGAGCAGTACTTC.

The chain carries TRBV2 and TRBJ2-7; no definite D call. The germline V gene encodes CDR1 SNHLY and CDR2 FYNNEI. The CDR3 sequence is 13 residues long. Trimming removed 3 bases at V and 9 bases at J, with 15 bases between. CDR3 sequence reads: CASSEVGSRRQYF. The CDR3 DNA reads as TGTGCCAGCAGTGAGGTCGGTAGCAGGAGGCAGTACTTC.

V gene TRBV5-6 combines with J gene TRBJ2-1; TRBD2 matches 11 bases. With 1 base clipped from V and 7 bases from J, the junction kept 7 bases outside the gene matches. The V gene's germline CDR1 is SGHDT and CDR2 YYEEEE. The CDR3 has 16 amino acids. CDR3 sequence: CASSLFELAGGNEQFF. DNA for the CDR3: TGTGCCAGCAGCTTGTTTGAGCTAGCGGGGGGAAATGAGCAGTTCTTC.

The chain joins TRBV28 to TRBJ2-1; TRBD2 matches at 13 bases. The V gene end was trimmed by 3 bases and the J gene end by 9 bases; junction bases not matched to a gene: 5. CDR1 is MDHEN, CDR2 SYDVKM, per germline. The CDR3 spans 15 residues. The CDR3, as DNA: TGTGCCAGCAGTTTGATGGGACTAGCGGGAAGTGAGCAGTTCTTC. Encoded protein: CASSLMGLAGSEQFF. Complete variable domain (other parts from reference TRBV28 and TRBJ2-1): DVKVTQSSRYLVKRTGEKVFLECVQDMDHENMFWYRQDPGLGLRLIYFSYDVKMKEKGDIPEGYSVSREKKERFSLILESASTNQTSMYLCASSLMGLAGSEQFFGPGTRLTVL.

This clonotype was counted between two and nine times. The chain joins TRBV20-1 to TRBJ2-2; 7 nucleotides line up with TRBD2. Trimming removed 7 bases from V and 0 bases from J; junction bases left unmatched: 5. The germline CDR1 and CDR2 sequences are DFQATT and SNEGSKA (reference sequence). CDR3 length: 14 amino acids. The DNA for the CDR3 is TGCAGTGTCAGTGGGAGGGCGAACACCGGGGAGCTGTTTTTT. Translation gives CSVSGRANTGELFF.

This chain joins TRBV20-1 and TRBJ1-5; D gene unclear. Germline V gives CDR1 DFQATT, CDR2 SNEGSKA (reference sequence). The CDR3 contains 13 residues. V was pared by 2 bases and J by 2 bases, with 7 bases between. CDR3 protein: CSARRPGNQPQHF. DNA for the CDR3: TGCAGTGCTAGACGCCCGGGCAATCAGCCCCAGCATTTT.

A few counts support this clonotype. V usage is TRBV4-3 and J usage is TRBJ2-5; 11 nucleotides line up with TRBD2. The J call may be faulty, since TRBJ2-1 better matches the DNA end. This CDR3 contains 18 residues. Germline lookup yields CDR1 LGHNA and CDR2 YSLEER. CDR3 loop: CASSQDRAGLAGYNEQFF. The CDR3 nucleotides are TGCGCCAGCAGCCAAGATAGGGCCGGACTAGCGGGTTACAATGAGCAGTTCTTC.

This clonotype has at least ten counts. The J gene is TRBJ2-6, the V gene TRBV5-5; no definite D call. The CDR3 loop spans 16 amino acids. Germline loops: CDR1 SGHKS, CDR2 YYEKEE (reference sequence). Trimming stripped 1 base from V and 0 bases from J, with 8 bases between. The CDR3 DNA is TGTGCCAGCAGCTTGTGGGGTGGCTCTGGGGCCAACGTCCTGACTTTC. Its translation is CASSLWGGSGANVLTF.

This clonotype was detected many times. The chain joins TRBV7-2 to TRBJ2-5; D is possibly TRBD1 (6 bases). The CDR3 is 14 amino acids. Germline-derived CDR1 and CDR2 are SGHTA and FQGNSA. Trimming stripped 3 bases from V and 2 bases from J, with 10 bases between. The CDR3 here is CASSFRRGQETQYF. The CDR3 nucleotides are TGTGCCAGCAGCTTTCGCAGGGGACAAGAGACCCAGTACTTC.

V usage is TRBV6-5 and J usage is TRBJ2-5, with TRBD2 as a possible D gene (6 bases). The CDR3 has 13 amino acids. V dropped 2 bases and J dropped 3 bases, with 7 bases sitting between them. Germline CDR1 is MNHEY and CDR2 is SVGAGI. Written as DNA, the CDR3 is TGTGCCAGCAGTTACGGCGGGGAAGAGACCCAGTACTTC. This sequence encodes CASSYGGEETQYF.

Comments on this clonotype: No DNA is shown, since the ends of the CDR3 on it are uncertain; the CDR3 is the one TCRdb lists. J is TRBJ1-1 and V is TRBV19. The length of the CDR3 is 14 amino acids, counting both ends. Per the germline V gene, CDR1 is LNHDA and CDR2 is SQIVND (reference sequence). CDR3 sequence reads: CASILAGPNTEAFF.